These 23 T cell receptor beta chains were all obtained from the same sample, sequenced in a study of early T cells in non-severe SARS-CoV-2 infection. TCRdb re-called the 5' RACE reads through MiXCR, storing one row per CDR3 protein. The sample consists of some 50,000 distinct CDR3 sequences, around 9.7% of them appearing once. Sequenced material: whole blood. The source is an adult who was a healthcare worker with PCR-confirmed SARS-CoV-2 infection or an uninfected control (not recorded which).

The rearrangement links TRBV7-9 to TRBJ1-1; tentative D call: TRBD1 (5 bases). The CDR3 spans 15 residues. Germline CDR1 is SEHNR and CDR2 is FQNEAQ (reference sequence). V gave up 1 base and J gave up 5 bases, with 14 bases separating them. CDR3 sequence reads: CASSLGGVGGTEAFF. The CDR3, as DNA: TGTGCCAGCAGCTTAGGAGGGGTAGGCGGAACTGAAGCTTTCTTT.

This clonotype was observed a few times. The rearrangement joins TRBV14 to TRBJ1-2; the D gene is possibly TRBD1 (5 bases). V lost 5 bases and J lost 4, with 14 bases in between. The CDR3 has 14 amino acids. Germline CDR1 is SGHDN and CDR2 is FVKESK. The CDR3 DNA reads TGTGCCAGCAGCTCGAACCGGGACCCCTATGGCTACACCTTC. Its protein is CASSSNRDPYGYTF. Supplemented by reference TRBV14 and TRBJ1-2, the full variable domain reads EAGVTQFPSHSVIEKGQTVTLRCDPISGHDNLYWYRRVMGKEIKFLLHFVKESKQDESGMPNNRFLAERTGGTYSTLKVQPAELEDSGVYFCASSSNRDPYGYTFGSGTRLTVV.

This clonotype was seen at least ten times. This chain uses TRBV4-2 with TRBJ1-5; the D gene is possibly TRBD1 (6 bases). V shed 1 base and J shed 4 bases, with 11 bases lying between them. Looked up from germline, CDR1 is LGHNA and CDR2 is YNFKEQ. The length of the CDR3 is 15 residues. CDR3 coding DNA: TGTGCCAGCAGCCAAGTCCGGACAGTAAATCAGCCCCAGCATTTT. Translating it yields CASSQVRTVNQPQHF.

This clonotype was picked up many times. This sequence joins TRBV5-1 and TRBJ2-7, with D unresolved. Trimming cost V 4 bases and J 3 bases, with 11 bases left between them. Germline assignment: CDR1 SGHRS and CDR2 YFSETQ. The CDR3 runs to 13 residues. Here the CDR3 reads CASSTSMGYEQYF. The CDR3 DNA is TGCGCCAGCAGCACCTCGATGGGCTACGAGCAGTACTTC.

This clonotype was picked up a small number of times. The gene calls are TRBV7-9 and TRBJ2-1; 8 bases are shared with TRBD1. Germline lookup yields CDR1 SEHNR and CDR2 FQNEAQ (reference sequence). The CDR3 consists of 14 residues. V lost 10 bases, J lost 7 bases, and 12 bases stayed unmatched. CDR3 in amino acids: CAIREDRARNEQFF. CDR3 sequence (DNA): TGTGCCATCCGAGAGGACAGGGCTCGAAATGAGCAGTTCTTC.

This clonotype has more than one count but fewer than ten. V usage is TRBV7-9 and J usage is TRBJ2-3; no definite D call. V lost 5 bases and J lost 1, with 10 bases in between. CDR3 length equals 14 residues. From germline, CDR1 is SEHNR and CDR2 FQNEAQ (reference sequence). Here the CDR3 DNA reads TGTGCCAGCAGCCTTAATATCCGCACAGATACGCAGTATTTT. Amino acid sequence: CASSLNIRTDTQYF.

This clonotype was detected ten times or more. This chain links TRBV6-1 with TRBJ1-5; D remains ambiguous. Germline assignment: CDR1 MNHNS and CDR2 SASEGT. The CDR3 is made up of 13 amino acids. Trimming pared 7 bases from V and 5 bases from J, leaving 12 bases between. The CDR3 loop is CASMVGRDQPQHF. The DNA for the CDR3 is TGTGCCAGCATGGTAGGGAGGGATCAGCCCCAGCATTTT.

This clonotype was counted a few times. The chain links TRBV10-3 to TRBJ2-5; 10 bases are shared with TRBD1. After removal of 6 bases from V and 7 bases from J, the junction contained 5 bases not matched to a gene. The CDR3 consists of 13 residues. The germline gives CDR1 ENHRY, CDR2 SYGVKD. The CDR3 region has the DNA TGTGCCATCAGCGGGACAGGGGACGGGACCCAGTACTTC. It yields the protein CAISGTGDGTQYF.

This clonotype has ten or more counts. The rearrangement links TRBV6-6 to TRBJ1-5; 8 bases line up with TRBD1. J was trimmed by 2 bases and V by 5 bases; bases with no gene match: 5. The CDR3 has 15 residues. Germline V gene sequence: CDR1 MNHNY, CDR2 SVGAGI (reference sequence). The CDR3 DNA reads TGTGCCAGCAGTAACCAGGGGGCTGGCAATCAGCCCCAGCATTTT. Its translation is CASSNQGAGNQPQHF.

This clonotype was recorded many times. The V and J genes are TRBV24-1 and TRBJ2-7; 7 bases line up with TRBD1. Losses at the gene ends were 9 bases for V and 3 bases for J; bases not matched to a gene: 13. Germline values: CDR1 KGHDR, CDR2 SFDVKD. The CDR3 has 15 amino acids. CDR3 DNA sequence: TGTGCCACCTATCACCGGGACAGATCATTCTACGAGCAGTACTTC. Translated: CATYHRDRSFYEQYF.

This clonotype was observed many times. V and J are TRBV19 and TRBJ2-1; perhaps TRBD2 as D (5 bases). The CDR3 contains 12 residues. With 5 bases removed from V and 8 bases from J, the gap between germline ends came to 10 bases. The germline CDR1 and CDR2 sequences are LNHDA and SQIVND (reference sequence). CDR3 loop: CASSPDSDEQFF. The CDR3 nucleotides read TGTGCCAGTAGTCCCGATAGCGATGAGCAGTTCTTC. The whole variable domain, remainder taken from reference TRBV19 and TRBJ2-1, is DGGITQSPKYLFRKEGQNVTLSCEQNLNHDAMYWYRQDPGQGLRLIYYSQIVNDFQKGDIAEGYSVSREKKESFPLTVTSAQKNPTAFYLCASSPDSDEQFFGPGTRLTVL.

The genes are TRBV27 and TRBJ2-1; TRBD2 matches at 12 bases. Germline V gene lookup returns CDR1 MNHEY and CDR2 SMNVEV (reference sequence). The CDR3 covers 15 residues. With V trimmed by 4 bases and J by 9 bases, 7 bases remained unmatched. CDR3 nucleotides: TGTGCCAGCAGTTCGGAGACTAGCGGGGGTAGTGAGCAGTTCTTC. The encoded protein is CASSSETSGGSEQFF.

This clonotype has more than one count but fewer than ten. CDR3 loop: CASTDDRGHTEAFF. CDR3 sequence (DNA): TGCGCCAGCACCGACGACAGGGGCCACACTGAAGCTTTCTTT. The rearrangement uses TRBV5-1 and TRBJ1-1, with TRBD1 identical over 8 bases. This CDR3 comprises 14 residues. The V and J ends lost 6 bases and 3 bases, in that order; junction bases with no gene match: 7. Germline values: CDR1 SGHRS, CDR2 YFSETQ.

The chain links TRBV20-1 to TRBJ2-2; 8 bases match TRBD2. The CDR3 is 13 amino acids. The junction had 4 bases not matched to a gene; V was cut back by 6 bases and J by 4 bases. From germline, CDR1 is DFQATT and CDR2 SNEGSKA (reference sequence). CDR3 region: CSASTSATGELFF. CDR3 DNA sequence: TGCAGTGCCTCGACTAGCGCCACCGGGGAGCTGTTTTTT.

The genes are TRBV11-1 and TRBJ1-1, with D unclear. The CDR3 is 15 residues long. Germline CDR1 and CDR2: SGHAT and FQDESV (reference sequence). V dropped 3 bases and J dropped 2 bases, with 13 bases sitting between them. This CDR3 is CASSLMGVDNTEAFF. The CDR3 nucleotides are TGTGCCAGCAGCTTGATGGGAGTCGATAACACTGAAGCTTTCTTT.

The genes are TRBV6-1 and TRBJ2-3; D is ambiguous. CDR3 length equals 15 residues. With 3 bases removed from V and 6 bases from J, the gap between germline ends came to 16 bases. Germline assignment: CDR1 MNHNS and CDR2 SASEGT. The CDR3: CASSDGRVLGDTQYF. CDR3 sequence (DNA): TGTGCCAGCAGTGACGGACGGGTACTGGGGGATACGCAGTATTTT.

This clonotype was picked up a small number of times. The chain combines TRBV12-3 or TRBV12-4 with TRBJ1-5, with D possibly being TRBD1 (5 bases). V was pared by 3 bases and J by 4 bases, with 10 bases between. The length of the CDR3 is 14 residues. The CDR3 nucleotides are TGTGCCAGCAGTTTGAGGGACCGTAATCAGCCCCAGCATTTT. The encoded protein is CASSLRDRNQPQHF.

This clonotype showed up just a few times. V gene TRBV29-1 combines with J gene TRBJ2-5; D gene ambiguous. The germline V gene has CDR1 SQVTM and CDR2 ANQGSEA. The V gene lost 4 bases and the J gene lost 1 base, with 10 bases spanning the gap. The CDR3 loop spans 13 amino acids. The CDR3: CSVVPLAQETQYF. The CDR3 DNA sequence: TGCAGCGTTGTTCCCCTCGCCCAAGAGACCCAGTACTTC. The entire variable domain, with the rest obtained from reference TRBV29-1 and TRBJ2-5, is as follows: SAVISQKPSRDICQRGTSLTIQCQVDSQVTMMFWYRQQPGQSLTLIATANQGSEATYESGFVIDKFPISRPNLTFSTLTVSNMSPEDSSIYLCSVVPLAQETQYFGPGTRLLVL.

This sequence joins TRBV5-1 and TRBJ1-6; no firm D call. There are 13 residues in the CDR3. Germline V gives CDR1 SGHRS, CDR2 YFSETQ. V was clipped by 4 bases and J by 4 bases, with 6 bases between them. The CDR3 sequence is CASSEGYNSPLHF. Here the CDR3 DNA reads TGCGCCAGCAGCGAGGGTTATAATTCACCCCTCCACTTT. The whole variable domain, filled in from reference TRBV5-1 and TRBJ1-6, reads KAGVTQTPRYLIKTRGQQVTLSCSPISGHRSVSWYQQTPGQGLQFLFEYFSETQRNKGNFPGRFSGRQFSNSRSEMNVSTLELGDSALYLCASSEGYNSPLHFGNGTRLTVT.

This clonotype was counted at least ten times. The V gene is TRBV13, the J gene TRBJ2-7, with D perhaps matching TRBD2 (5 bases). CDR1 is PRHDT, CDR2 FYEKMQ, per germline (reference sequence). The CDR3 contains 14 residues. V was trimmed by 5 bases and J by 6 bases, leaving 17 bases between them. The CDR3 nucleotides read TGTGCCAGCAGCGGACCGGCGGGTCCCGGCGAGCAGTACTTC. Protein sequence: CASSGPAGPGEQYF.

This clonotype was found a few times. This rearrangement joins TRBV4-1 to TRBJ2-5, with 7 bases matching TRBD2. The length of the CDR3 is 15 residues. Germline-derived CDR1 and CDR2 are MGHRA and YSYEKL. V gave up 2 bases and J gave up 2 bases; unmatched junction bases: 5. The CDR3 region is CASSQWSGVQETQYF. The DNA of the CDR3 is TGCGCCAGCAGCCAATGGAGCGGGGTTCAAGAGACCCAGTACTTC.

This chain links TRBV25-1 with TRBJ2-1; 11 positions agree with TRBD2. In germline, CDR1 is MGHDK, CDR2 SYGVNS. The CDR3 sequence is 13 residues long. Trimming took 6 bases from V and 10 from J; bases not matched to a gene: 5. In DNA, the CDR3 is TGTGCCAGCAGCTTTGGACTAGCGGGCGAGCAGTTCTTC. Protein: CASSFGLAGEQFF.

V gene TRBV6-2 or TRBV6-3 combines with J gene TRBJ2-1; 7 bases match TRBD2. The V segment lost 6 bases and the J segment 3 bases; nucleotides outside the gene matches: 14. CDR3 length equals 17 residues. Germline CDR1 reads MNHEY; CDR2 reads SVGEGT. The CDR3 region is CASSRTPRAGVYNEQFF. CDR3 DNA: TGTGCCAGCAGCCGTACACCTCGGGCGGGGGTCTACAATGAGCAGTTCTTC.